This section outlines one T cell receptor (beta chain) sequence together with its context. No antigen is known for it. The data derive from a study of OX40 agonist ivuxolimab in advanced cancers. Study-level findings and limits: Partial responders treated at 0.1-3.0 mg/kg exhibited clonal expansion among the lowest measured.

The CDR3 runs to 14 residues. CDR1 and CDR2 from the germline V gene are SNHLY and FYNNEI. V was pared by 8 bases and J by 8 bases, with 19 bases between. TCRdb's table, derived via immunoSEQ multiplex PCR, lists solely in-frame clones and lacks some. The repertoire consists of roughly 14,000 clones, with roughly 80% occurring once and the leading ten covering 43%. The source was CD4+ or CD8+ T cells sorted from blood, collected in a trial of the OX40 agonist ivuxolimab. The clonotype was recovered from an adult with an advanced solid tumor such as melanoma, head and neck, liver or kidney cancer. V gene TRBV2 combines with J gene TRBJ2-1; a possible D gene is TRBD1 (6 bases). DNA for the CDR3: TGTGCCAGCGCTGAAGCACCCGAGGGGGATGAGCAGTTCTTC. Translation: CASAEAPEGDEQFF.